The 29 T cell receptor beta chains presented below share a single source sample, sequenced in a study of shared clonotypes between healthy human individuals. Profiled with immunoSEQ multiplex PCR; TCRdb holds only in-frame clones, not every one. The sample holds more than 2 million clones; just under 95% are singletons and the top ten take around 1.1%. CD45RO-negative CD8 cells positively selected for CCR7 made up the naive population, which excluded terminally differentiated effector memory CD45RA+ cells. Sequencing was performed on naive CD8+ T cells sorted from blood. The source is a man younger than 35 in good health.

This clone was detected only once. This sequence joins TRBV7-5 and TRBJ1-6; TRBD1 was called by the table and not checked on the DNA. TRBV7-5 is a known pseudogene. This CDR3 comprises 18 residues. The CDR3 loop reads CARSLSFDRGFVNSPLHF. CDR3 sequence (DNA): TGTGCCAGAAGCTTGAGCTTCGACAGGGGGTTTGTTAATTCACCCCTCCACTTT.

V is TRBV5-6 and J is TRBJ1-3, with D possibly TRBD1 on 6 matching bases. The length of the CDR3 is 16 residues. The germline CDR1 and CDR2 sequences are SGHDT and YYEEEE. V gave up 0 bases and J gave up 0 bases, with 10 bases separating them. The CDR3 sequence is CASSLEGEGSGNTIYF. In nucleotides, the CDR3 is TGTGCCAGCAGCTTGGAGGGGGAAGGCTCTGGAAACACCATATATTTT.

This sequence joins TRBV2 and TRBJ1-2; D possibly corresponds to TRBD1 (6 bases). The V end was cut by 8 bases, the J end by 8 bases, with 15 bases between. From germline, CDR1 is SNHLY and CDR2 FYNNEI. This CDR3 is built from 12 residues. The CDR3 region is CASRGTNEGYTF. For the CDR3, the DNA is TGTGCCAGCCGAGGGACAAATGAAGGCTACACCTTC. Full variable domain (missing parts from reference TRBV2 and TRBJ1-2): EPEVTQTPSHQVTQMGQEVILRCVPISNHLYFYWYRQILGQKVEFLVSFYNNEISEKSEIFDDQFSVERPDGSNFTLKIRSTKLEDSAMYFCASRGTNEGYTFGSGTRLTVV.

Worth noting for this clone: Other nucleotide sequences from this sample produce the same CDR3. The chain is built from TRBV27 and TRBJ2-1, with D maybe TRBD1 (5 bases). V was pared by 3 bases and J by 7 bases, with 13 bases between. The CDR3 extends over 14 amino acids. CDR1 is MNHEY, CDR2 SMNVEV, per germline (reference sequence). The CDR3 reads CASSLRSGFNEQFF. As DNA, the CDR3 is TGTGCCAGCAGTTTGAGGTCAGGGTTTAATGAGCAGTTCTTC.

The CDR3 loop reads CAWSASGGWGQYF. CDR3 in DNA: TGTGCCTGGAGTGCTTCAGGGGGATGGGGGCAGTATTTT. The chain has TRBV30 and TRBJ2-3, with 7 bases lining up with TRBD1. Germline CDR1 GTSNPN, CDR2 SVGIG (reference sequence). The CDR3 covers 13 residues. V was clipped by 1 base and J by 11 bases; unmatched bases: 9.

The chain couples TRBV6-5 to TRBJ1-2; TRBD1 agrees at 7 bases. Trimming cost V 6 bases and J 5 bases; bases outside gene matches: 6. Germline V CDR1 and CDR2: MNHEY, SVGAGI. The CDR3 is 13 residues long. The chain's CDR3 is CASRTGPGYGYTF. CDR3 nucleotides: TGTGCCAGCAGGACAGGGCCGGGATATGGCTACACCTTC.

The CDR3 region is CASSLTPGGEDEKLFF. In DNA, the CDR3 is TGTGCCAGCAGTTTAACTCCAGGGGGAGAAGATGAAAAACTGTTTTTT. The V gene is TRBV27, the J gene TRBJ1-4; 7 bases agree with TRBD1. The V gene end was trimmed by 2 bases and the J gene end by 6 bases; junction bases not matched to a gene: 9. There are 16 residues in the CDR3. Germline V gene lookup returns CDR1 MNHEY and CDR2 SMNVEV (reference sequence).

The chain employs TRBV13 and TRBJ2-1, with D possibly matching TRBD2 (5 bases). Germline V gene data show CDR1 as PRHDT and CDR2 as FYEKMQ (reference sequence). The V end was cut by 5 bases, the J end by 0 bases, with 20 bases between. The CDR3 sequence is 18 residues long. As DNA, the CDR3 is TGTGCCAGCAGCCCTGAGACGGGAAATATGCGCTCCTACAATGAGCAGTTCTTC. Translating gives CASSPETGNMRSYNEQFF.

As DNA, the CDR3 is TGTGCCAGCAGCAGCCAGACCGGGGTCCTCATAGGGGCCAACGTCCTGACTTTC. Amino acids: CASSSQTGVLIGANVLTF. This chain uses TRBV9 with TRBJ2-6; a possible D gene is TRBD2 (5 bases). Germline CDR1 SGDLS, CDR2 YYNGEE. Trimming cost V 4 bases and J 4 bases, with 21 bases left between them. The CDR3 contains 18 residues.

The chain couples TRBV11-2 to TRBJ2-3, with TRBD2 as a possible D gene (6 bases). V dropped 4 bases and J dropped 3 bases, with 14 bases sitting between them. The CDR3 length is 15 residues. Germline CDR1 is SGHAT and CDR2 is FQNNGV. Written as DNA, the CDR3 is TGTGCCAGCAGCTCGACAGTCCGGGGGACAGATACGCAGTATTTT. Its translation is CASSSTVRGTDTQYF.

This clone was detected once. The chain couples TRBV4-3 to TRBJ2-7; the D is unclear. Looked up from germline, CDR1 is LGHNA and CDR2 is YSLEER. This CDR3 region has 15 residues. The V end was cut by 1 base, the J end by 1 base, with 11 bases between. The CDR3 is CASSQVTDNSYEQYF. CDR3 DNA sequence: TGCGCCAGCAGCCAAGTTACTGACAATTCCTACGAGCAGTACTTC.

This CDR3 is CAIQHMNTEAFF. DNA for the CDR3: TGTGCCATACAACATATGAACACTGAAGCTTTCTTT. The chain recombines TRBV2 with TRBJ1-1; D gene uncertain. The V end lost 10 bases, the J end lost 0 bases, and 9 bases lay between the germline ends. This CDR3 contains 12 residues. CDR1 and CDR2 (germline): SNHLY, FYNNEI.

The chain links TRBV9 to TRBJ2-6; tentative D call: TRBD1 (5 bases). CDR1 and CDR2 from the germline V gene are SGDLS and YYNGEE. This CDR3 spans 19 amino acids. V was trimmed by 0 bases and J by 4 bases, leaving 20 bases between them. CDR3 bases: TGTGCCAGCAGCGTAGCCCCCAGGGCAGAGCCTTGGGGGGCCAACGTCCTGACTTTC. Encoded protein: CASSVAPRAEPWGANVLTF.

This chain connects TRBV7-2 to TRBJ2-7; 7 bases map to TRBD1. The germline V gene encodes CDR1 SGHTA and CDR2 FQGNSA. J lost 1 base, V lost 0 bases, and 6 bases had no gene match. This CDR3 is built from 16 residues. In DNA form, the CDR3 reads TGTGCCAGCAGCTTAGCGTCCCAGGGGGTATCCTACGAGCAGTACTTC. This sequence encodes CASSLASQGVSYEQYF.

The chain employs TRBV7-8 and TRBJ2-7; D is uncertain. Germline V CDR1 and CDR2: SGHVS, FQNEAQ. The V end was cut by 0 bases, the J end by 0 bases, with 9 bases between. The CDR3 totals 15 residues. Here the CDR3 reads CASSLAVHPSYEQYF. The CDR3 coding sequence is TGTGCCAGCAGCTTAGCGGTCCATCCCTCCTACGAGCAGTACTTC. Complete variable domain (other parts from reference TRBV7-8 and TRBJ2-7): GAGVSQSPRYKVAKRGQDVALRCDPISGHVSLFWYQQALGQGPEFLTYFQNEAQLDKSGLPSDRFFAERPEGSVSTLKIQRTQQEDSAVYLCASSLAVHPSYEQYFGPGTRLTVT.

The chain joins TRBV9 to TRBJ1-2; maybe TRBD1 (5 bases). The germline V gene has CDR1 SGDLS and CDR2 YYNGEE. This CDR3 is built from 17 residues. Trimming pared 0 bases from V and 5 bases from J, leaving 20 bases between. CDR3 nucleotide sequence: TGTGCCAGCAGCGTAGCATCCCTGCTCGGGACGGGATATGGCTACACCTTC. It translates to CASSVASLLGTGYGYTF.

The chain is built from TRBV5-5 and TRBJ1-1; possible D gene TRBD1, 6 bases. Germline assignment: CDR1 SGHKS and CDR2 YYEKEE (reference sequence). V was shortened by 5 bases and J by 8 bases, with 16 bases between the two germline ends. The CDR3 consists of 13 residues. This chain's CDR3 is CASSGGQTSEAFF. DNA of the CDR3: TGTGCCAGCAGTGGTGGACAGACCTCGGAAGCTTTCTTT.

The rearrangement joins TRBV5-6 to TRBJ2-1; TRBD2 aligns across 9 bases. The CDR3 loop spans 17 amino acids. J gave up 5 bases and V 0 bases, and 9 bases lay outside the gene matches. Germline values: CDR1 SGHDT, CDR2 YYEEEE. The CDR3 loop is CASSLEGGGRVDNEQFF. DNA for the CDR3: TGTGCCAGCAGCTTGGAGGGTGGCGGGAGGGTTGACAATGAGCAGTTCTTC.

The genes are TRBV27 and TRBJ2-3, with 9 bases fitting TRBD1. V shed 5 bases and J 4 bases; nucleotides not matched to a gene: 4. The CDR3 covers 14 residues. CDR1 is MNHEY, CDR2 SMNVEV, per germline (reference sequence). CDR3 amino acids: CASSRTGAADTQYF. The DNA of the CDR3 is TGTGCCAGCAGTCGGACAGGGGCGGCAGATACGCAGTATTTT.

The rearrangement joins TRBV2 to TRBJ1-1; tentative D call: TRBD1 (5 bases). CDR1 and CDR2 (germline): SNHLY, FYNNEI. The V and J ends lost 4 bases and 0 bases respectively, with 9 bases between them. The CDR3 totals 14 residues. The CDR3 loop is CASSGGTVNTEAFF. CDR3 nucleotides: TGTGCCAGCAGTGGAGGGACGGTGAACACTGAAGCTTTCTTT.

This clone was picked up one time. V gene TRBV7-9 combines with J gene TRBJ2-3; 11 positions agree with TRBD2. The ends lost 5 bases at V and 4 bases at J; junction bases unmatched: 5. Germline lookup yields CDR1 SEHNR and CDR2 FQNEAQ (reference sequence). The CDR3 spans 15 residues. The CDR3 nucleotides are TGTGCCAGCAGCCTCTCTAGCGGGGGGCCAGATACGCAGTATTTT. Translated, it gives CASSLSSGGPDTQYF. Filled out from reference TRBV7-9 and TRBJ2-3, the complete variable domain reads DTGVSQNPRHKITKRGQNVTFRCDPISEHNRLYWYRQTLGQGPEFLTYFQNEAQLEKSRLLSDRFSAERPKGSFSTLEIQRTEQGDSAMYLCASSLSSGGPDTQYFGPGTRLTVL.

This chain joins TRBV29-1 and TRBJ2-1; the D gene is possibly TRBD2 (5 bases). Trimming left V 2 bases short and J 8 bases short, with 28 bases between. This CDR3 comprises 18 residues. Germline V gene sequence: CDR1 SQVTM, CDR2 ANQGSEA. In DNA, the CDR3 is TGCAGCGTTGAATTGTTTGGGGATTTACGTCGAGGGAGCGATGAGCAGTTCTTC. Residues: CSVELFGDLRRGSDEQFF.

On this clone itself: Other DNA sequences in the sample encode the same CDR3. The V gene is TRBV7-6, the J gene TRBJ2-1, with no clear D. Germline V gene sequence: CDR1 SGHVS, CDR2 FNYEAQ. V lost 4 bases to trimming and J lost 0 bases, with 4 bases between them. The CDR3 runs 13 residues. For the CDR3, the DNA is TGTGCCAGCAGCTCTAGCTCCTACAATGAGCAGTTCTTC. The encoded protein is CASSSSSYNEQFF.

V usage is TRBV9 and J usage is TRBJ2-7; D remains ambiguous. Between the trimmed V and J ends, which lost 3 bases and 4 bases, there was a span of 8 bases. Germline assignment: CDR1 SGDLS and CDR2 YYNGEE. The CDR3 is 12 residues long. CDR3 sequence reads: CASSANGYEQYF. For the CDR3, the DNA is TGTGCCAGCAGCGCTAACGGATACGAGCAGTACTTC.

This clone was seen once. The rearrangement links TRBV5-1 to TRBJ2-7; D assignment may be TRBD1 or TRBD2 (6 bases each). The CDR3 is 15 amino acids. V was trimmed by 4 bases and J by 3 bases, leaving 17 bases between them. Germline loops: CDR1 SGHRS, CDR2 YFSETQ. The CDR3 is CASSQSWGADYEQYF. The CDR3 DNA reads TGCGCCAGCAGCCAAAGTTGGGGGGCTGACTACGAGCAGTACTTC.

This clone was observed a handful of times. This sequence joins TRBV7-9 and TRBJ2-1, with 10 positions matching TRBD2. CDR1 SEHNR and CDR2 FQNEAQ come from the germline V gene (reference sequence). This CDR3 region has 17 residues. J was trimmed by 2 bases and V by 4 bases; bases with no gene match: 8. The CDR3 sequence: CASSSVLGTSAYNEQFF. The CDR3 nucleotides are TGTGCCAGCAGCTCCGTGCTAGGGACTAGCGCCTACAATGAGCAGTTCTTC.

On this clone: This sample also contains other DNA sequences that code for the same CDR3. The V call is TRBV27, the J call TRBJ2-7, with 8 bases that match TRBD2. Germline trimming cut 4 bases from V and 1 base from J; bases unmatched to any gene: 3. Germline V gene lookup returns CDR1 MNHEY and CDR2 SMNVEV (reference sequence). The CDR3 consists of 14 residues. The CDR3 here is CASSSTSGSYEQYF. The CDR3 DNA sequence: TGTGCCAGCAGTTCAACTAGCGGTTCCTACGAGCAGTACTTC.

The table lists this clone with a count of one. The same CDR3 is also encoded by other DNA sequences in this sample. The chain is built from TRBV6-5 and TRBJ2-1; tentatively, D is TRBD1 or TRBD2 (5 bases each). Germline assignment: CDR1 MNHEY and CDR2 SVGAGI. Trimming removed 5 bases at V and 4 bases at J, with 6 bases between. The CDR3 contains 12 residues. The CDR3 loop reads CASSEGYNEQFF. CDR3 bases: TGTGCCAGCAGTGAGGGGTACAATGAGCAGTTCTTC.

With regard to this clone: The sample holds other DNA sequences that translate to the same CDR3. The gene calls are TRBV6-6 and TRBJ1-2; D gene uncertain. The V gene lost 0 bases and the J gene lost 4 bases, with 9 bases spanning the gap. Germline V gene lookup returns CDR1 MNHNY and CDR2 SVGAGI (reference sequence). The CDR3 is made up of 14 amino acids. The CDR3 loop is CASSYSEESYGYTF. Written as DNA, the CDR3 is TGTGCCAGCAGTTACTCGGAGGAAAGCTATGGCTACACCTTC.